These T cell receptor beta chains were read from a single sample in a study of T-cell memory formation after mild COVID-19. TCRdb re-analysed the 5' RACE reads in MiXCR, keeping a single row per CDR3 protein. The sample lists 400,000 or so distinct CDR3 sequences, around 21% occurring once. Sample: PBMCs or a T cell subset sorted from them (not recorded which). The receptors stem from an adult woman who had mild COVID-19 (a few samples of this study predate the infection). Cell type and time point are not known. Each CDR3 is given with its conserved first and last residue. Fields, in order: D gene, V gene, clone size, J gene, CDR3 protein, CDR3 DNA. A D gene is named only where the DNA matches it firmly. Clone size is stated in some rows and not others, as once, few, many or a class when expanded.

NA	TRBV6-5	NA	TRBJ1-2	CASSYGKGLRDGYTF	TGTGCCAGCAGTTACGGGAAGGGCCTAAGGGATGGCTACACCTTC
NA	TRBV7-6	NA	TRBJ2-1	CASSWTVNEQFF	TGTGCCAGCAGCTGGACAGTCAATGAGCAGTTCTTC
TRBD2	TRBV7-9	NA	TRBJ2-1	CASSIRWTSGGTYNEQFF	TGTGCCAGCAGCATCCGCTGGACTAGCGGGGGAACCTACAATGAGCAGTTCTTC
NA	TRBV19	NA	TRBJ1-1	CASTQPGSRNEAFF	TGTGCCAGTACCCAGCCCGGGTCCAGAAATGAAGCTTTCTTT
TRBD2	TRBV20-1	NA	TRBJ2-7	CSAPLSLAGSYEQYF	TGCAGTGCCCCCCTAAGCCTAGCGGGTTCCTACGAGCAGTACTTC
NA	TRBV6-2/TRBV6-3	NA	TRBJ2-7	CASSYLGGPAYEQYF	TGTGCCAGCAGTTACCTGGGGGGACCGGCCTACGAGCAGTACTTC
NA	TRBV7-2	once	TRBJ1-1	CASSFGSGTTEAFF	TGTGCCAGCAGCTTCGGGTCAGGGACCACTGAAGCTTTCTTT
NA	TRBV7-9	few	TRBJ2-6	CASSPTPDGANVLTF	TGTGCCAGCAGCCCGACCCCGGACGGGGCCAACGTCCTGACTTTC
NA	TRBV7-2	NA	TRBJ1-2	CASSARTTNYGYTF	TGTGCCAGCAGCGCAAGGACAACTAACTATGGCTACACCTTC
TRBD1	TRBV28	few	TRBJ1-5	CASTLPGQYQPQHF	TGTGCCAGCACCTTACCGGGACAGTATCAGCCCCAGCATTTT
NA	TRBV24-1	NA	TRBJ1-1	CATSDRPANTEAFF	TGTGCCACCAGTGACCGCCCGGCGAACACTGAAGCTTTCTTT
NA	TRBV4-2	many	TRBJ2-1	CASSQRPDAAYEQFF	TGTGCCAGCAGCCAAAGACCCGATGCCGCCTATGAGCAGTTCTTC
TRBD1	TRBV20-1	few	TRBJ1-2	CSAPARDRDGYTF	TGCAGTGCCCCAGCCCGGGACAGAGATGGCTACACCTTC
NA	TRBV12-3/TRBV12-4	few	TRBJ2-7	CASSYRDRSYEQYF	TGTGCCAGCAGTTATCGGGACCGCTCCTACGAGCAGTACTTC
NA	TRBV30	few	TRBJ1-5	CAWTDSSNQPQHF	TGTGCCTGGACCGACAGCAGCAATCAGCCCCAGCATTTT
NA	TRBV6-2/TRBV6-3	NA	TRBJ1-5	CASSQGGRAVNQPQHF	TGTGCCAGCAGTCAAGGGGGAAGAGCCGTCAATCAGCCCCAGCATTTT
NA	TRBV5-1	few	TRBJ2-3	CASSLAAGKDTQYF	TGCGCCAGCAGCTTGGCGGCGGGAAAGGATACGCAGTATTTT
TRBD1	TRBV11-2	few	TRBJ2-1	CASSLETGDEQFF	TGTGCCAGCAGCTTAGAGACAGGGGATGAGCAGTTCTTC
TRBD2	TRBV6-6	NA	TRBJ2-1	CASSPTSGLYNEQFF	TGTGCCAGCAGCCCTACTAGCGGCCTATACAATGAGCAGTTCTTC
TRBD2	TRBV11-3	NA	TRBJ2-1	CASSSHLGTSGAGNEQFF	TGTGCCAGCAGCTCCCATCTAGGGACTAGCGGAGCGGGGAATGAGCAGTTCTTC
NA	TRBV7-2	few	TRBJ1-1	CASSSPGGRTEAFF	TGTGCCAGCAGCTCTCCCGGGGGTCGGACTGAAGCTTTCTTT
TRBD1	TRBV7-9	NA	TRBJ1-1	CASSLAVQGVSTEAFF	TGTGCCAGCAGCTTAGCTGTACAGGGGGTATCGACTGAAGCTTTCTTT
NA	TRBV29-1	NA	TRBJ1-1	CSNTRTPSTEAFF	TGCAGCAATACCAGGACTCCTTCCACTGAAGCTTTCTTT
TRBD2	TRBV5-5	NA	TRBJ2-7	CASSPTSGGANEQYF	TGTGCCAGCAGTCCGACTAGCGGGGGGGCCAACGAGCAGTACTTC
NA	TRBV5-1	NA	TRBJ2-3	CASAKEVATDTQYF	TGCGCCAGCGCTAAAGAGGTTGCGACAGATACGCAGTATTTT
TRBD2	TRBV2	few	TRBJ2-3	CASSVRNQRGGRGTDTQYF	TGTGCCAGCAGTGTAAGGAACCAGCGGGGGGGCCGGGGCACAGATACGCAGTATTTT
NA	TRBV5-1	NA	TRBJ2-7	CASSLPPGVEQYF	TGCGCCAGCAGCTTGCCCCCCGGGGTTGAGCAGTACTTC
NA	TRBV10-3	NA	TRBJ1-2	CAISGQGSGYGYTF	TGTGCCATCAGTGGTCAGGGCAGCGGCTATGGCTACACCTTC
NA	TRBV12-3/TRBV12-4	few	TRBJ2-1	CASSLWGYGYNEQFF	TGTGCCAGCAGCCTCTGGGGATACGGCTACAATGAGCAGTTCTTC
NA	TRBV4-1	NA	TRBJ1-1	CASSQGPGYSSEAFF	TGCGCCAGCAGCCAAGGGCCGGGGTATTCGTCTGAAGCTTTCTTT
NA	TRBV11-3	NA	TRBJ1-1	CASSYTSRTEAFF	TGTGCCAGCAGCTATACATCGAGGACTGAAGCTTTCTTT
NA	TRBV2	few	TRBJ2-7	CASSDFGTSSYEQYF	TGTGCCAGCAGCGACTTCGGGACCTCCTCCTACGAGCAGTACTTC
TRBD2	TRBV4-2	NA	TRBJ2-7	CASSDRLSGGLSYEQYF	TGTGCCAGCAGCGACCGACTCAGCGGGGGCCTCTCCTACGAGCAGTACTTC
NA	TRBV29-1	NA	TRBJ2-7	CSVEDQVNGPYEQYF	TGCAGCGTTGAAGATCAGGTTAACGGCCCCTACGAGCAGTACTTC
TRBD2	TRBV5-4	NA	TRBJ2-7	CASRVAGGSYEQYF	TGTGCCAGCAGAGTAGCGGGAGGGTCCTACGAGCAGTACTTC
NA	TRBV29-1	few	TRBJ1-1	CSVADSEAFF	TGCAGCGTCGCCGACTCTGAAGCTTTCTTT
TRBD1	TRBV20-1	few	TRBJ1-1	CSARQTNRGNTEAFF	TGCAGTGCTAGACAGACCAACAGGGGGAACACTGAAGCTTTCTTT
TRBD1	TRBV11-2	few	TRBJ2-1	CASSWGQVYPRF	TGTGCCAGCAGCTGGGGACAGGTCTATCCCCGCTTC
NA	TRBV7-6	many	TRBJ1-2	CASSPQTANYGYTF	TGTGCCAGCAGCCCCCAAACAGCCAACTATGGCTACACCTTC
TRBD1	TRBV6-5	NA	TRBJ1-2	CASSYRLTGGPYGYTF	TGTGCCAGCAGTTATCGATTAACAGGGGGCCCCTATGGCTACACCTTC
NA	TRBV7-2	NA	TRBJ2-2	CASSFLSGEIAGELFF	TGTGCCAGCAGCTTTCTCTCGGGAGAGATCGCCGGGGAGCTGTTTTTT
NA	TRBV5-1	few	TRBJ1-1	CASSLHREAFF	TGCGCCAGCAGCTTGCATAGGGAGGCTTTCTTT
NA	TRBV27	NA	TRBJ2-7	CASSLSEGIGQYF	TGTGCCAGCAGTTTATCGGAGGGTATAGGGCAGTACTTC
TRBD1	TRBV10-3	NA	TRBJ1-2	CAISGGQGDPWYGYTF	TGTGCCATCAGTGGGGGACAGGGGGACCCTTGGTATGGCTACACCTTC